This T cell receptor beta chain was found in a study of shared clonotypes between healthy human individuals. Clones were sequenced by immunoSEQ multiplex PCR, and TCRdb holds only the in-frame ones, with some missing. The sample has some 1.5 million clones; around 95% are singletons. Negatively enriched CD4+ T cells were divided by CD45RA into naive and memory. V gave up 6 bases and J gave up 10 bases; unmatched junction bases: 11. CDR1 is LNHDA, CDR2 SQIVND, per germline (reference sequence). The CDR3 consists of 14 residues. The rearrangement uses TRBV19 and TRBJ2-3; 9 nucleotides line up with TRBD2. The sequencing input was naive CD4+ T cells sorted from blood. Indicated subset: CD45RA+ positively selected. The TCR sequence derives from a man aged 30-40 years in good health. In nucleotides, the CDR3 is TGTGCCAGTAGCCCTAGCGGGACTCAAGTTTCGCAGTATTTT. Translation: CASSPSGTQVSQYF.